The present entry profiles one T cell receptor beta chain with its context. This sample stems from a study of blood T cell repertoires in COVID-19. The wider study: The analysed material was cDNA or gDNA that came from T cells, B-cell-depleted T cells, or PBMCs.

This CDR3 comprises 14 residues. V was cut by 3 bases and J by 9 bases, with 15 bases left in between. Looked up from germline, CDR1 is GTSNPN and CDR2 is SVGIG (reference sequence). In the original processing: Reference gene primer amplification in the assay estimated nucleated cell counts. The table came from immunoSEQ multiplex PCR; TCRdb's copy has only in-frame clones and leaves some out. V and J calls and clone size are as listed in that table; D and trimming were resolved from the DNA. The data show 80,000 to 100,000 clones, with under 90% seen just once and 15% to 20% held by the top ten. This sequence joins TRBV30 and TRBJ1-6; D remains ambiguous. This TCR was sampled from a human donor in a cohort sampled during active COVID-19. The sample taken for sequencing was peripheral blood. CDR3 DNA: TGTGCCTGGAGGGAGGAGGTGATAGGTTCACCCCTCCACTTT. It yields the protein CAWREEVIGSPLHF. Full variable domain (remainder filled in from reference TRBV30 and TRBJ1-6): SQTIHQWPATLVQPVGSPLSLECTVEGTSNPNLYWYRQAAGRGLQLLFYSVGIGQISSEVPQNLSASRPQDRQFILSSKKLLLSDSGFYLCAWREEVIGSPLHFGNGTRLTVT.